This TCR beta chain was sequenced during a study of blood T cell repertoires in COVID-19. About the study: COVID-19 samples from acute and convalescent phases originated in the United States, Italy and Spain.

Germline CDR1 reads ENHRY; CDR2 reads SYGVKD. V was shortened by 0 bases and J by 0 bases, with 8 bases between the two germline ends. There are 15 residues in the CDR3. The data were produced by immunoSEQ multiplex PCR, yet TCRdb's version contains in-frame clones alone and is incomplete. The repertoire holds fewer than 150,000 clones, with roughly 79% as singletons. V gene TRBV10-3 combines with J gene TRBJ1-2, with D possibly TRBD1 on 6 matching bases. This sequence was found in a human donor in a cohort sampled during active COVID-19. The sequencing sample was made of peripheral blood. The chain's CDR3 is CAISESDSANYGYTF. CDR3 DNA sequence: TGTGCCATCAGTGAGTCGGACAGTGCTAACTATGGCTACACCTTC.